One sample yielded the 12 T cell receptor beta chains listed below, sequenced in a study of cytomegalovirus exposure and HLA in healthy donors. PCR involved 60 Vbeta and 13 Jbeta primers. The assay was immunoSEQ multiplex PCR, and TCRdb's table has in-frame clones only and misses some. Found here are about 140,000 clones; the top ten clones hold 2.2%. The specimen was PBMCs. Receptor source: a woman aged 18-29 years in good health and CMV-seronegative.

The chain joins TRBV7-2 to TRBJ1-4; TRBD1 matches at 7 bases. Germline V lookup: CDR1 SGHTA, CDR2 FQGNSA. This CDR3 is 15 amino acids long. The ends lost 1 base at V and 3 bases at J; junction bases unmatched: 2. In DNA form, the CDR3 reads TGTGCCAGCAGCTTAGGGGACAGTTCTAATGAAAAACTGTTTTTT. Encoded protein: CASSLGDSSNEKLFF.

The chain has TRBV6-5 and TRBJ2-3; maybe TRBD2 (6 bases). The CDR3 is 15 residues long. The germline V and J ends were trimmed by 4 bases and 2 bases, with 13 bases remaining between them. Germline V lookup: CDR1 MNHEY, CDR2 SVGAGI. The CDR3 protein is CASSFYGSATDTQYF. The CDR3 bases are TGTGCCAGCAGTTTTTACGGGAGCGCCACAGATACGCAGTATTTT.

V gene TRBV9 combines with J gene TRBJ2-6; D ambiguous. Trimming shortened V by 4 bases and J by 7 bases, and 6 bases separated the two germline ends. Germline-derived CDR1 and CDR2 are SGDLS and YYNGEE. This CDR3 spans 12 amino acids. The CDR3 sequence is CASSPNANVLTF. The DNA of the CDR3 is TGTGCCAGCAGCCCTAACGCCAACGTCCTGACTTTC.

The chain couples TRBV6-5 to TRBJ2-4; the D is unclear. Germline V gives CDR1 MNHEY, CDR2 SVGAGI. The V and J ends lost 5 bases and 3 bases respectively, with 11 bases between them. This CDR3 has 14 amino acids. Written as DNA, the CDR3 is TGTGCCAGCAGTCCCGACTCGATCAAAAACATTCAGTACTTC. Translation: CASSPDSIKNIQYF.

The chain couples TRBV18 to TRBJ2-3, with D uncertain. V lost 3 bases and J 0 bases, leaving 4 bases between the germline ends. The CDR3 sequence is 13 residues long. The germline V gene has CDR1 KGHSH and CDR2 LQKENI. The CDR3: CASSPLSTDTQYF. CDR3 in DNA: TGTGCCAGCTCACCCCTAAGCACAGATACGCAGTATTTT. The entire variable domain, with the rest obtained from reference TRBV18 and TRBJ2-3, is as follows: NAGVMQNPRHLVRRRGQEARLRCSPMKGHSHVYWYRQLPEEGLKFMVYLQKENIIDESGMPKERFSAEFPKEGPSILRIQQVVRGDSAAYFCASSPLSTDTQYFGPGTRLTVL.

The rearrangement links TRBV10-2 to TRBJ2-2; D perhaps matches TRBD2 (6 bases). The CDR3 runs to 15 residues. V lost 9 bases to trimming and J lost 1 base, with 15 bases between them. Germline V lookup: CDR1 WSHSY, CDR2 SAAADI. The CDR3 DNA sequence: TGCGCCAGTTCTGTAGCGGACCAGAACACCGGGGAGCTGTTTTTT. This sequence encodes CASSVADQNTGELFF.

The chain combines TRBV2 with TRBJ1-2; no reliable D call. The CDR3 is 12 residues long. V was trimmed by 1 base and J by 8 bases, leaving 8 bases between them. In germline, CDR1 is SNHLY, CDR2 FYNNEI. CDR3: CASSEGFRGYTF. Here the CDR3 DNA reads TGTGCCAGCAGTGAAGGGTTTCGGGGCTACACCTTC.

The V call is TRBV7-2, the J call TRBJ2-1; D gene uncertain. V was pared by 1 base and J by 12 bases, with 16 bases between. Germline V lookup: CDR1 SGHTA, CDR2 FQGNSA. The CDR3 loop spans 14 amino acids. The CDR3 region is CASSLGWSELPQFF. The CDR3, as DNA: TGTGCCAGCAGCTTAGGTTGGTCAGAATTACCGCAGTTCTTC.

V usage is TRBV19 and J usage is TRBJ2-7, with 10 bases fitting TRBD2. The CDR3 runs to 15 residues. Looked up from germline, CDR1 is LNHDA and CDR2 is SQIVND (reference sequence). V was clipped by 1 base and J by 2 bases; unmatched bases: 2. CDR3 region: CASSIASGGAYEQYV. The CDR3 nucleotides are TGTGCCAGTAGTATAGCTAGCGGGGGAGCCTACGAGCAGTACGTC.

V is TRBV7-9 and J is TRBJ2-3; 9 bases align to TRBD1. Per the germline V gene, CDR1 is SEHNR and CDR2 is FQNEAQ (reference sequence). V trimming: 5 bases; J trimming: 2 bases; junction bases outside the gene matches: 2. This CDR3 contains 14 residues. The CDR3 nucleotides read TGTGCCAGCAGCCCACAGGGGGCCACAGATACGCAGTATTTT. Protein sequence: CASSPQGATDTQYF.

The rearrangement joins TRBV5-3 to TRBJ2-1; 11 bases line up with TRBD2. Being an ORF, TRBV5-3 has a function that is uncertain. J gave up 4 bases and V 4 bases, and 10 bases lay outside the gene matches. The CDR3 runs to 17 residues. The CDR3 coding sequence is TGTGCCAGAAGCCGTCCGGTTAGCGGGAGGGTGTACAATGAGCAGTTCTTC. This codes for CARSRPVSGRVYNEQFF.

In regard to this clone: Sequence at one end of the junction differs from germline and may be a read error. This chain uses TRBV18 with TRBJ2-3; TRBD2 agrees at 11 bases. The CDR3 loop spans 18 amino acids. The germline CDR1 and CDR2 sequences are KGHSH and LQKENI. CDR3: CASSPPLAGGEGTDTQYF. The CDR3, as DNA: TGTGCCAGCTCCCCACCCCTAGCGGGAGGTGAGGGCACAGATACGCAGTATTTT.